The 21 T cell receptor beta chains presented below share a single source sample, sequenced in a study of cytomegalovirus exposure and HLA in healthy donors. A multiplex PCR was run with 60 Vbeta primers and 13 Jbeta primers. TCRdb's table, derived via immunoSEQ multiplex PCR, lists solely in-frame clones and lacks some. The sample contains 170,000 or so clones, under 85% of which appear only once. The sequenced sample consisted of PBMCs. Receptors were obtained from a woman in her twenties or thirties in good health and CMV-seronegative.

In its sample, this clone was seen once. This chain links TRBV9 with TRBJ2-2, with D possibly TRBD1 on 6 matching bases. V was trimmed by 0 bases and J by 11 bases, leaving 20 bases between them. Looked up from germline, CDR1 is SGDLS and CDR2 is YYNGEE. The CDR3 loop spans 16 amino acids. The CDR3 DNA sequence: TGTGCCAGCAGCGTAGGAAGTAGCAGGGGTTTCGGAGAGCTGTTTTTT. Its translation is CASSVGSSRGFGELFF. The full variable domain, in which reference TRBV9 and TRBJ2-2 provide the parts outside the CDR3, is DSGVTQTPKHLITATGQRVTLRCSPRSGDLSVYWYQQSLDQGLQFLIQYYNGEERAKGNILERFSAQQFPDLHSELNLSSLELGDSALYFCASSVGSSRGFGELFFGEGSRLTVL.

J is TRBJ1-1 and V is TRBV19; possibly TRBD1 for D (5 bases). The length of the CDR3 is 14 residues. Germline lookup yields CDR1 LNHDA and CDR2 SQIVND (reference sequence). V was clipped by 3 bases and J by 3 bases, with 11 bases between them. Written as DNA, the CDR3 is TGTGCCAGTAGTATCCAGGGATGGGACACTGAAGCTTTCTTT. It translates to CASSIQGWDTEAFF.

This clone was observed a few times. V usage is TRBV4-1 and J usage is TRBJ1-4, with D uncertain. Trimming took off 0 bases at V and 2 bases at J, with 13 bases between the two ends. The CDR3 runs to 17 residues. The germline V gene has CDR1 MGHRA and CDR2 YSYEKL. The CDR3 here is CASSQEERVTTNEKLFF. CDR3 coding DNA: TGCGCCAGCAGCCAAGAGGAGAGGGTGACTACTAATGAAAAACTGTTTTTT.

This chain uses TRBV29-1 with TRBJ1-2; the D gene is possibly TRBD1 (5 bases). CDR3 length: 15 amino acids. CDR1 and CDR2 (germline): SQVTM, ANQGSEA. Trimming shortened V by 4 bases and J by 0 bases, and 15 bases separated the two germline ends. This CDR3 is CSVGQGSGTNYGYTF. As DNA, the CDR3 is TGCAGCGTTGGTCAGGGTAGCGGGACTAACTATGGCTACACCTTC.

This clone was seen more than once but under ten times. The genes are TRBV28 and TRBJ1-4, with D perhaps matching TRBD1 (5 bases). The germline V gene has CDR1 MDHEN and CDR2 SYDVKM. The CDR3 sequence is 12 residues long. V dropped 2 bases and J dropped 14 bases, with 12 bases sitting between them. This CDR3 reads CASSLPQGRLFF. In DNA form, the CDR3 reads TGTGCCAGCAGTTTACCGCAGGGTCGGCTGTTTTTT. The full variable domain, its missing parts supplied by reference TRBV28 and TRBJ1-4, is DVKVTQSSRYLVKRTGEKVFLECVQDMDHENMFWYRQDPGLGLRLIYFSYDVKMKEKGDIPEGYSVSREKKERFSLILESASTNQTSMYLCASSLPQGRLFFGSGTQLSVL.

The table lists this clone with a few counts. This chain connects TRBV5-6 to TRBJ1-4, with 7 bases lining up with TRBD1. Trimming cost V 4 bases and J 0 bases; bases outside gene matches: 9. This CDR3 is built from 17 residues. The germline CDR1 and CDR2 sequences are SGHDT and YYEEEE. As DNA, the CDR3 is TGTGCCAGCAGCGTTACATGGGACAGTGCAACTAATGAAAAACTGTTTTTT. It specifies CASSVTWDSATNEKLFF. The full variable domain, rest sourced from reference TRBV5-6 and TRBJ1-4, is DAGVTQSPTHLIKTRGQQVTLRCSPKSGHDTVSWYQQALGQGPQFIFQYYEEEERQRGNFPDRFSGHQFPNYSSELNVNALLLGDSALYLCASSVTWDSATNEKLFFGSGTQLSVL.

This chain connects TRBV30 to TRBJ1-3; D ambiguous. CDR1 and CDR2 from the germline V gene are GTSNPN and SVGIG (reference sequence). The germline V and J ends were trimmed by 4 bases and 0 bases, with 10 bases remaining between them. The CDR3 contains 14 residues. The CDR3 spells CAWIKLSSGNTIYF. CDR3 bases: TGTGCCTGGATTAAGCTAAGCTCTGGAAACACCATATATTTT.

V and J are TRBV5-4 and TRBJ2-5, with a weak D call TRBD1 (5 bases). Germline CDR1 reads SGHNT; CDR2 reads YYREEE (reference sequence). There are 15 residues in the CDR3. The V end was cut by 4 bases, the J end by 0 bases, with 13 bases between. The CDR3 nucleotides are TGTGCCAGCAGCCCCAAGATCAGGGACCAAGAGACCCAGTACTTC. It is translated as CASSPKIRDQETQYF.

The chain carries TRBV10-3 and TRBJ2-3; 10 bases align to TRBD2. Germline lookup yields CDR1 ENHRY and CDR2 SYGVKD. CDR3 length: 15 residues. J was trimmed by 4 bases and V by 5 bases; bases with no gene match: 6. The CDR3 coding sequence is TGTGCCATCAGTCGGACTAGCGGCCAGTCAGATACGCAGTATTTT. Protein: CAISRTSGQSDTQYF.

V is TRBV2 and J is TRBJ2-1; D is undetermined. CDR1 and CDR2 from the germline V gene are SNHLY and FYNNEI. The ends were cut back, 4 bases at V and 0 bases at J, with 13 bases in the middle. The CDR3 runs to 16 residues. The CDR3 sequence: CASSGATVSSYNEQFF. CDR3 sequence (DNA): TGTGCCAGCAGTGGTGCTACGGTGAGCTCCTACAATGAGCAGTTCTTC.

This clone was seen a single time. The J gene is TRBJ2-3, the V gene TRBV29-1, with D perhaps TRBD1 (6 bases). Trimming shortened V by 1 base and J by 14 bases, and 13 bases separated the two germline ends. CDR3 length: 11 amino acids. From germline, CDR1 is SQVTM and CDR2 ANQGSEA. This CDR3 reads CSVEVGRGRYF. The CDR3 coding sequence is TGCAGCGTTGAAGTGGGCAGGGGAAGGTATTTT.

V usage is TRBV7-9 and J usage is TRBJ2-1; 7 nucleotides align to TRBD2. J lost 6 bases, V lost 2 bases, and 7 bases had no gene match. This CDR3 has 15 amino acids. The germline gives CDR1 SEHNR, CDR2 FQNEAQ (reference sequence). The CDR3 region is CASSLMAGEVNEQFF. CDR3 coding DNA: TGTGCCAGCAGCTTAATGGCGGGGGAGGTCAATGAGCAGTTCTTC.

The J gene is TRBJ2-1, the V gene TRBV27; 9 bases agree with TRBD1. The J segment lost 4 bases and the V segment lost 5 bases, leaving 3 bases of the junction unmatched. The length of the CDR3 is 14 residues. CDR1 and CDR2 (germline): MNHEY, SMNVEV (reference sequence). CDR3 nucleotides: TGTGCCAGCAGTCCGGGACAGGGATACAATGAGCAGTTCTTC. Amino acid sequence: CASSPGQGYNEQFF.

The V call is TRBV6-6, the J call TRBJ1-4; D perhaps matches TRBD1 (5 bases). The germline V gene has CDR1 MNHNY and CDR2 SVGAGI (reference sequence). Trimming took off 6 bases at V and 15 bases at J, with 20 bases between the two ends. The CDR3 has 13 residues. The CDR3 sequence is CASSATPGVMVFF. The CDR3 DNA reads TGTGCCAGCAGCGCGACACCGGGGGTGATGGTGTTTTTT.

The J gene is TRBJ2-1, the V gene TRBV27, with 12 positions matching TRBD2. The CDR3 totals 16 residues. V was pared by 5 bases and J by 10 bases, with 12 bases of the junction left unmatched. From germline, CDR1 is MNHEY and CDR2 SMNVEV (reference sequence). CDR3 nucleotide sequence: TGTGCCAGCAGTCCCTACACTAGCGGGGGGCGGGGGGAGCAGTTCTTC. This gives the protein CASSPYTSGGRGEQFF.

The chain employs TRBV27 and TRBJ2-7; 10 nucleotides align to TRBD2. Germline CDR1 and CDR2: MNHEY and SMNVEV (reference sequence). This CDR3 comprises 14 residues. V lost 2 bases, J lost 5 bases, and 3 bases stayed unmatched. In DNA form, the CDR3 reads TGTGCCAGCAGTTTAGTAGCGGGGGGTGACGAGCAGTACTTC. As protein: CASSLVAGGDEQYF.

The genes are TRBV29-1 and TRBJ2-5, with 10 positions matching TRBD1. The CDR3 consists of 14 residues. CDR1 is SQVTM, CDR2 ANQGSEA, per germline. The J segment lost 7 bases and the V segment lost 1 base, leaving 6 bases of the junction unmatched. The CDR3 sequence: CSVEVDRGTRTQYF. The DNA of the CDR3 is TGCAGCGTTGAAGTGGACAGGGGGACTCGGACCCAGTACTTC.

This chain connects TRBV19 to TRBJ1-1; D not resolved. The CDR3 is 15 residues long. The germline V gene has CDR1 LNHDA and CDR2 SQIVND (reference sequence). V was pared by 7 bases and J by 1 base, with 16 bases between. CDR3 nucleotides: TGTGCCAGTAAGGGCGGAGGGTCTGGGAACACTGAAGCTTTCTTT. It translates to CASKGGGSGNTEAFF.

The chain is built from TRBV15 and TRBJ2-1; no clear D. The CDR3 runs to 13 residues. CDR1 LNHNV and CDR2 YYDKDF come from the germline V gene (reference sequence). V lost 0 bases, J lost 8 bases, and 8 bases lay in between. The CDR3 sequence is CATSRDARYEQFF. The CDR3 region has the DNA TGTGCCACCAGCAGAGATGCCAGATATGAGCAGTTCTTC.

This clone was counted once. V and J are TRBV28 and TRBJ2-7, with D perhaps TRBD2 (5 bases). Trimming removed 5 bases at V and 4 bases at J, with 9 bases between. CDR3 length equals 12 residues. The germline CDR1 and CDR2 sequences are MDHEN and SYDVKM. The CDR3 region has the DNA TGTGCCAGCAGTCGCGGGTCTTACGAGCAGTACTTC. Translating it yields CASSRGSYEQYF.

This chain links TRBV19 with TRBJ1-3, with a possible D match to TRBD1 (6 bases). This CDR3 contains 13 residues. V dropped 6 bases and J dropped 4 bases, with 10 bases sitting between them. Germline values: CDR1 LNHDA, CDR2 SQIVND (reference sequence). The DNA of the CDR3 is TGTGCCAGTAGCGCAGGGGAAGGAAACACCATATATTTT. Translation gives CASSAGEGNTIYF.